This is a list of T cell receptor beta chains from one sample in a study of response to subunit inactivated influenza vaccine. TCRdb recomputed calls from the RT-PCR reads with MiXCR, one row per CDR3 protein. The table shows roughly 760,000 distinct CDR3 sequences, with 21% occurring only once. The material sequenced was PBMCs from blood, taken more than 4 days after vaccination. The source is a man between 45 and 60 years old who received an inactivated influenza vaccine. Each CDR3 is given with its conserved first and last residue. The order of the fields is clone size, J gene, CDR3 length, D gene, V gene, CDR3 DNA, CDR3 protein. A D gene is named only where the DNA matches it firmly. Rows may omit the clone size; those that give it use once, few, many or a size class.

abundance: -
j_gene: TRBJ2-5
len: 15
d_gene: TRBD1
v_gene: TRBV6-1
CDR3nt: TGTGCCAGCAACCTACAGGGGGCCACTGGAGAGACCCAGTACTTC
CDR3aa: CASNLQGATGETQYF

abundance: many
j_gene: TRBJ2-7
len: 13
d_gene: -
v_gene: TRBV12-3/TRBV12-4
CDR3nt: TGTGCCAGCAGTTTGGGAGAGGACTACGAGCAGTACTTC
CDR3aa: CASSLGEDYEQYF

abundance: -
j_gene: TRBJ1-2
len: 11
d_gene: -
v_gene: TRBV5-6
CDR3nt: TGTGCCAGCAGCTTGGGGACGTATCACACCTTC
CDR3aa: CASSLGTYHTF

abundance: -
j_gene: TRBJ2-1
len: 13
d_gene: TRBD2
v_gene: TRBV6-4
CDR3nt: TGTGCCAGCAGTGAAGGGACTACTAATGAGCAGTTCTTC
CDR3aa: CASSEGTTNEQFF

abundance: -
j_gene: TRBJ2-5
len: 15
d_gene: -
v_gene: TRBV2
CDR3nt: TGTGCCAGCAGTGAGGACAGTCAAAAGGGAGAGACCCAGTACTTC
CDR3aa: CASSEDSQKGETQYF

abundance: -
j_gene: TRBJ1-1
len: 16
d_gene: TRBD1
v_gene: TRBV6-2/TRBV6-3
CDR3nt: TGTGCCAGCAGTGCACGGACAGGAGGCATGAACACTGAAGCTTTCTTT
CDR3aa: CASSARTGGMNTEAFF

abundance: few
j_gene: TRBJ2-7
len: 13
d_gene: -
v_gene: TRBV7-2
CDR3nt: TGTGCCAGCAGCTTAACAGGGCTTACCGAGCAGTACTTC
CDR3aa: CASSLTGLTEQYF

abundance: -
j_gene: TRBJ2-1
len: 15
d_gene: -
v_gene: TRBV6-5
CDR3nt: TGTGCCAGCAGTTACTATGCGGCTTCCTACAATGAGCAGTTCTTC
CDR3aa: CASSYYAASYNEQFF

abundance: -
j_gene: TRBJ2-1
len: 17
d_gene: TRBD2
v_gene: TRBV6-5
CDR3nt: TGTGCCAGCAGTTTCGGTTTCTTGGCGGGAGCGCTAAATGAGCAGTTCTTC
CDR3aa: CASSFGFLAGALNEQFF

abundance: few
j_gene: TRBJ2-1
len: 16
d_gene: TRBD1
v_gene: TRBV7-2
CDR3nt: TGTGCCAGCAGCTTGCAGACAGGGGGGTCCTACAATGAGCAGTTCTTC
CDR3aa: CASSLQTGGSYNEQFF

abundance: few
j_gene: TRBJ2-1
len: 16
d_gene: TRBD2
v_gene: TRBV6-2/TRBV6-3
CDR3nt: TGTGCCAGCAGTTCCGCGACTAGCGGGAGGGGGAATGAGCAGTTCTTC
CDR3aa: CASSSATSGRGNEQFF

abundance: few
j_gene: TRBJ2-1
len: 18
d_gene: TRBD2
v_gene: TRBV11-2
CDR3nt: TGTGCCAGCAGCTCGCACGGGACTAGCGGGAGGTCCTACAATGAGCAGTTCTTC
CDR3aa: CASSSHGTSGRSYNEQFF

abundance: once
j_gene: TRBJ1-5
len: 17
d_gene: -
v_gene: TRBV3-1
CDR3nt: TGTGCCAGCAGCCATTACCCGGGACAAAAAAGCAATCAGCCCCAGCATTTT
CDR3aa: CASSHYPGQKSNQPQHF

abundance: few
j_gene: TRBJ1-5
len: 15
d_gene: -
v_gene: TRBV7-2
CDR3nt: TGTGCCAGCAGGCCGGGAGGTCGGTGGGATCAGCCCCAGCATTTT
CDR3aa: CASRPGGRWDQPQHF

abundance: -
j_gene: TRBJ2-5
len: 15
d_gene: -
v_gene: TRBV21-1
CDR3nt: TGTGCCAGCAGCAAAAGCCGGGGGGCAGGAGAGACCCAGTACTTC
CDR3aa: CASSKSRGAGETQYF

abundance: few
j_gene: TRBJ2-7
len: 11
d_gene: -
v_gene: TRBV7-2
CDR3nt: TGTGCCAGCAGCTTAGCCGGCAAGCAGTACTTC
CDR3aa: CASSLAGKQYF

abundance: -
j_gene: TRBJ2-5
len: 19
d_gene: -
v_gene: TRBV11-2
CDR3nt: TGTGCCAGCAGCGCCCGGGAGTCCCCCAAGGCCAGGCCAGGAGAGACCCAGTACTTC
CDR3aa: CASSARESPKARPGETQYF

abundance: -
j_gene: TRBJ2-1
len: 13
d_gene: -
v_gene: TRBV12-3/TRBV12-4
CDR3nt: TGTGCCAGCAGTTTAGCGCAGGGGAGAGTGCCAGTCTTC
CDR3aa: CASSLAQGRVPVF

abundance: few
j_gene: TRBJ2-3
len: 15
d_gene: -
v_gene: TRBV6-2/TRBV6-3
CDR3nt: TGTGCCAGCAGAACGACGGCGCCAAGCACAGATACGCAGTATTTT
CDR3aa: CASRTTAPSTDTQYF

abundance: many
j_gene: TRBJ2-5
len: 11
d_gene: -
v_gene: TRBV29-1
CDR3nt: TGCAGCTTGAGGGCTCGAGGGACCCAGTACTTC
CDR3aa: CSLRARGTQYF

abundance: few
j_gene: TRBJ2-1
len: 15
d_gene: -
v_gene: TRBV6-2/TRBV6-3
CDR3nt: TGTGCCAGCAGGAACCGAAAGGTCTCCTACAATGAGCAGTTCTTC
CDR3aa: CASRNRKVSYNEQFF

abundance: -
j_gene: TRBJ2-7
len: 13
d_gene: -
v_gene: TRBV20-1
CDR3nt: TGCAGTGCACTAGGGGGTGTGACCTACGAGCAGTACTTC
CDR3aa: CSALGGVTYEQYF

abundance: -
j_gene: TRBJ2-6
len: 17
d_gene: TRBD1
v_gene: TRBV7-2
CDR3nt: TGTGCCAGCAGCCCCGGACAGGCTTACTCTGGGGCCAACGTCCTGACTTTC
CDR3aa: CASSPGQAYSGANVLTF

abundance: few
j_gene: TRBJ2-5
len: 15
d_gene: TRBD1
v_gene: TRBV5-1
CDR3nt: TGCGCCAGCAGCGAAGGACAGGCCAGGCTGGAGACCCAGTACTTC
CDR3aa: CASSEGQARLETQYF

abundance: many
j_gene: TRBJ2-1
len: 11
d_gene: -
v_gene: TRBV5-1
CDR3nt: TGTGCCAGCAGTGGTCACAATGAGCAGTTCTTC
CDR3aa: CASSGHNEQFF